Listed below are T cell receptor beta chains from one sample, sequenced in a study of cytomegalovirus exposure and HLA in healthy donors. The table came from immunoSEQ multiplex PCR; TCRdb's copy has only in-frame clones and leaves some out. Altogether fewer than 130,000 clones are present, 55% to 65% being singletons, with the ten largest covering 3.8%. The sequenced material came from PBMCs. The receptor source for this set is a man between 25 and 39 years old in good health and CMV-seropositive. CDR3s include the opening cysteine and the closing phenylalanine or tryptophan. The D gene is left open where the match is weak.

D gene	CDR3 length	V gene	J gene	CDR3 DNA	CDR3 protein
-	14	TRBV10-1	TRBJ1-5	TGCGCCAGCAGGACAGGTTATAGCAATCAGCCCCAGCATTTT	CASRTGYSNQPQHF
TRBD2	19	TRBV18	TRBJ2-2	TGTGCCAGCTCACCACCGAACAGCGGGGGGCCAACGAACACCGGGGAGCTGTTTTTT	CASSPPNSGGPTNTGELFF
TRBD1	15	TRBV18	TRBJ1-4	TGTGCCAGCTCACCACAAGGGACAGATAATGAAAAACTGTTTTTT	CASSPQGTDNEKLFF
-	15	TRBV11-3	TRBJ2-1	TGTGCCAGCAGCCCCATTGGGGGGGCCCTTAATGAGCAGTTCTTC	CASSPIGGALNEQFF
-	16	TRBV19	TRBJ2-3	TGTGCCAGTAGTACTGGGGGCCCAGTCCGCACAGATACGCAGTATTTT	CASSTGGPVRTDTQYF
TRBD1	14	TRBV6-5	TRBJ1-2	TGTGCCAGCAGTTACATTACAGGGGGGTATGGCTACACCTTC	CASSYITGGYGYTF
-	17	TRBV18	TRBJ1-3	TGTGCCAGCTCACCCAACCTTTTGTTGAGCTCTGGAAACACCATATATTTT	CASSPNLLLSSGNTIYF
TRBD1	15	TRBV15	TRBJ1-4	TGTGCCACCAGCAGAGGACAGGGAGGAGCTGAAAAACTGTTTTTT	CATSRGQGGAEKLFF
TRBD1	15	TRBV27	TRBJ1-6	TGTGCCAGCAGCGACCCGGGACAGTATAATTCACCCCTCCACTTT	CASSDPGQYNSPLHF
-	12	TRBV7-2	TRBJ2-1	TGTGCCAGCAGTTACAGGGCTGGAGGGCAGTTCTTC	CASSYRAGGQFF